A selection of T cell receptor beta chains follows, all from one sample in a study of cytomegalovirus exposure and HLA in healthy donors. Sequencing was performed with immunoSEQ multiplex PCR; in TCRdb, only in-frame clones are kept and a portion is missing. Of around 150,000 clones detected, over 60% appear once; the ten largest clones hold 4.9%. Sequenced sample: PBMCs. All receptors derive from a woman aged 45-65 years in good health and CMV-seronegative. Both conserved end residues are part of each CDR3. The order of the fields is J gene, D gene, V gene, CDR3 DNA, CDR3 protein. D genes are given only for firm matches.

j_gene: TRBJ1-1
d_gene: -
v_gene: TRBV2
CDR3nt: TGTGCCACACCAGGGAACACTGAAGCTTTCTTT
CDR3aa: CATPGNTEAFF

j_gene: TRBJ1-1
d_gene: -
v_gene: TRBV25-1
CDR3nt: TGTGCCAGCAGTGAAATCGGGAGGACTGAAGCTTTCTTT
CDR3aa: CASSEIGRTEAFF

j_gene: TRBJ1-6
d_gene: -
v_gene: TRBV11-2
CDR3nt: TGTGCCAGCAGCTTCGGGGGAGGGTCACCCCTCCACTTT
CDR3aa: CASSFGGGSPLHF

j_gene: TRBJ1-6
d_gene: -
v_gene: TRBV10-2
CDR3nt: TGCGCCAGCAGTGTTGGTCCGGCCCGACAGGTCAATTCACCCCTCCACTTT
CDR3aa: CASSVGPARQVNSPLHF

j_gene: TRBJ2-7
d_gene: TRBD2
v_gene: TRBV9
CDR3nt: TGTGCCAGCAGCGTTTCCCCCGGGAGGTCCTACGAGCAGTACTTC
CDR3aa: CASSVSPGRSYEQYF

j_gene: TRBJ1-5
d_gene: -
v_gene: TRBV5-6
CDR3nt: TGTGCCAGCAGCCTGGGGACACTCAGCAATCAGCCCCAGCATTTT
CDR3aa: CASSLGTLSNQPQHF

j_gene: TRBJ2-2
d_gene: TRBD2
v_gene: TRBV7-9
CDR3nt: TGTGCCAGCAGACCGACTAGCGAGGCCGGGGAGCTGTTTTTT
CDR3aa: CASRPTSEAGELFF

j_gene: TRBJ2-7
d_gene: TRBD2
v_gene: TRBV5-1
CDR3nt: TGCGCCAGCAGCTTGCAGAGCGGGGAGTCCTACGAGCAGTACTTC
CDR3aa: CASSLQSGESYEQYF

j_gene: TRBJ1-2
d_gene: TRBD1
v_gene: TRBV9
CDR3nt: TGTGCCAGCAGCGCGACAGGGGGAAGGACCTATGGCTACACCTTC
CDR3aa: CASSATGGRTYGYTF

j_gene: TRBJ2-2
d_gene: -
v_gene: TRBV5-6
CDR3nt: TGTGCCAGCAGCTTTAGGGGGACTAAAAACACCGGGGAGCTGTTTTTT
CDR3aa: CASSFRGTKNTGELFF

j_gene: TRBJ2-3
d_gene: -
v_gene: TRBV5-5
CDR3nt: TGTGCCAGCAGCTTGAGATGGGCCACAGATACGCAGTATTTT
CDR3aa: CASSLRWATDTQYF